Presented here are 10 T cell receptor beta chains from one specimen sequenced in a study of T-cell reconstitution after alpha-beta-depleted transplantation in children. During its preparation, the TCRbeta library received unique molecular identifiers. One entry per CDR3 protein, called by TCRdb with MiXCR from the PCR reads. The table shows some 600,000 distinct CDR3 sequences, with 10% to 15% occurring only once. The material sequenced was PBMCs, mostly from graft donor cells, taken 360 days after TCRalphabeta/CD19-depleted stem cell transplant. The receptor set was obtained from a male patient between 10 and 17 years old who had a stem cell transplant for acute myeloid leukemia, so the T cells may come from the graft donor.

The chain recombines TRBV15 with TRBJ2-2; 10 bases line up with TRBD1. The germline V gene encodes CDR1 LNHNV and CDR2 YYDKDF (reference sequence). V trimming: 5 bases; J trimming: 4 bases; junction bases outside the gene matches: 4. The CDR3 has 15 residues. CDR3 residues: CATSVGTGVTGELFF. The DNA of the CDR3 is TGTGCCACCAGCGTCGGGACAGGGGTCACCGGGGAGCTGTTTTTT.

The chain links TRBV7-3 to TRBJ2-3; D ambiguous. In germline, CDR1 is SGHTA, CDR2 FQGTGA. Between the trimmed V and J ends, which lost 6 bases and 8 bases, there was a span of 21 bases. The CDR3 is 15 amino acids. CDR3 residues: CASRPGDRAPGTQYF. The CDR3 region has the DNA TGTGCCAGCAGACCCGGTGACCGCGCCCCGGGTACGCAGTATTTT.

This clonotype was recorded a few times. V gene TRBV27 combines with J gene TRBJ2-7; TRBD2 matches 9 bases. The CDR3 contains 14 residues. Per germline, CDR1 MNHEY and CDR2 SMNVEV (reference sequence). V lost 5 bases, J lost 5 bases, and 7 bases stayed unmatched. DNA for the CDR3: TGTGCCAGCAGTCGGGGACTAGCTCAGGACGAGCAGTACTTC. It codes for CASSRGLAQDEQYF.

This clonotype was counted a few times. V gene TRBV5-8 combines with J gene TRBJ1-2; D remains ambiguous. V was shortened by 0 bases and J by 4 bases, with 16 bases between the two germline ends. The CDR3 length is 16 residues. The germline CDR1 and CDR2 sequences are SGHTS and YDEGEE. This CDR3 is CASSLDVGRSIYGYTF. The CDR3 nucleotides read TGTGCCAGCAGCTTGGATGTAGGCAGGAGCATCTATGGCTACACCTTC. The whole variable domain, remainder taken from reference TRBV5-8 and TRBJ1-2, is EAGVTQSPTHLIKTRGQQATLRCSPISGHTSVYWYQQALGLGLQFLLWYDEGEERNRGNFPPRFSGRQFPNYSSELNVNALELEDSALYLCASSLDVGRSIYGYTFGSGTRLTVV.

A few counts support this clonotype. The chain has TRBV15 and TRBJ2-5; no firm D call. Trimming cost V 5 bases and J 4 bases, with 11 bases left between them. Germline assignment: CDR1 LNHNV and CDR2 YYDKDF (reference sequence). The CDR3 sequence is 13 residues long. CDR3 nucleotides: TGTGCCACCAGCCCAGAGTTGGGAGAGACCCAGTACTTC. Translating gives CATSPELGETQYF.

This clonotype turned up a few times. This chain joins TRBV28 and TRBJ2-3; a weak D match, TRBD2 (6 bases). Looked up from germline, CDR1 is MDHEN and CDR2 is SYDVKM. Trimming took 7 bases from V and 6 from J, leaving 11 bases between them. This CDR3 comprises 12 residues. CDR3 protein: CASTREWDTQYF. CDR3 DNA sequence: TGTGCCAGCACTCGGGAGTGGGATACGCAGTATTTT. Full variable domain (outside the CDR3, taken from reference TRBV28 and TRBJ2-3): DVKVTQSSRYLVKRTGEKVFLECVQDMDHENMFWYRQDPGLGLRLIYFSYDVKMKEKGDIPEGYSVSREKKERFSLILESASTNQTSMYLCASTREWDTQYFGPGTRLTVL.

CDR3 DNA sequence: TGTGCCAGCAGCGTAGAACCGGGAGGAGCCTACGAGCAGTACTTC. Translation gives CASSVEPGGAYEQYF. The chain is built from TRBV9 and TRBJ2-7, with TRBD2 identical over 7 bases. Per germline, CDR1 SGDLS and CDR2 YYNGEE. CDR3 size: 15 residues. V lost 0 bases and J lost 2; bases outside the gene matches: 5. Full variable domain (remainder filled in from reference TRBV9 and TRBJ2-7): DSGVTQTPKHLITATGQRVTLRCSPRSGDLSVYWYQQSLDQGLQFLIQYYNGEERAKGNILERFSAQQFPDLHSELNLSSLELGDSALYFCASSVEPGGAYEQYFGPGTRLTVT.

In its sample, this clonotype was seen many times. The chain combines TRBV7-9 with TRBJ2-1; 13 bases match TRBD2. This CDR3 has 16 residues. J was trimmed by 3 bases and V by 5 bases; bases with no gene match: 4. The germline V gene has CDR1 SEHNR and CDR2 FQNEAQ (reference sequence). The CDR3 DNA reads TGTGCCAGCAGCCCAGGACTAGCGGGAGTCTACAATGAGCAGTTCTTC. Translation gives CASSPGLAGVYNEQFF.

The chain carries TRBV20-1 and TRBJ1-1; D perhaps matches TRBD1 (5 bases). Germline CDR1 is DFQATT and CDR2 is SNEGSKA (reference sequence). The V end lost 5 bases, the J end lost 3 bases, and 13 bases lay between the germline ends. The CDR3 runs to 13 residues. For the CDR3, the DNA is TGCAGTGCTCGACCGCTGGGGGACACTGAAGCTTTCTTT. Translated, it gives CSARPLGDTEAFF.

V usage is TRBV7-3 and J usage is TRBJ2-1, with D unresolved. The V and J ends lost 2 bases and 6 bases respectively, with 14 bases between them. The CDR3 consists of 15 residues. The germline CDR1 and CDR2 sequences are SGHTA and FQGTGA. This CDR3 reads CASSLSVLFGNEQFF. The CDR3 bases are TGTGCCAGCAGCTTATCTGTTTTATTCGGCAATGAGCAGTTCTTC.